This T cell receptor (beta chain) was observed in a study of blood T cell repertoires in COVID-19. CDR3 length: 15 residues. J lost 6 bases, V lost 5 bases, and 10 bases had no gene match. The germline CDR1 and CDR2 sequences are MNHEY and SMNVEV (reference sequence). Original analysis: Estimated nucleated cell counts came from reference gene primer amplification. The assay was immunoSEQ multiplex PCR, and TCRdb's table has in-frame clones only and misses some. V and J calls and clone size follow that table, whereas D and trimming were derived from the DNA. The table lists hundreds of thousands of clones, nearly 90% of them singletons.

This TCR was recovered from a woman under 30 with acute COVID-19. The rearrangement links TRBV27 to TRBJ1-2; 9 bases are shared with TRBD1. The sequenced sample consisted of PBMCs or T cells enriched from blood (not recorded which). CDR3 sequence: CASSIRDREVDGYTF. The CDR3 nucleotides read TGTGCCAGCAGTATCCGGGACAGGGAAGTCGATGGCTACACCTTC.